The TCR beta chain under discussion was sequenced for a study of cytomegalovirus exposure and HLA in healthy donors. Overall study findings and caveats: HLA alleles were associated with around 17,000 TCR beta sequences in a later analysis at 0.05 false discovery rate. Accurate predictions that matched the HLA-A and HLA-B alleles of most subjects were reportedly made from TCR beta sequences.

CDR1 and CDR2 from the germline V gene are LGHNA and YSLEER. J gave up 3 bases and V 5 bases, and 4 bases lay outside the gene matches. This CDR3 contains 15 residues. PCR was performed using 60 Vbeta and 13 Jbeta primers. Some clones are missing from TCRdb's copy, which holds only in-frame ones; the method was immunoSEQ multiplex PCR. The data contain 150,000 to 170,000 clones, approximately 81% of them singletons. In the case of this clone: Antigen specificity is unknown.

The TCR was taken from a man between 18 and 29 years old in good health and CMV-seronegative. This chain connects TRBV4-3 to TRBJ2-3; TRBD2 matches at 11 bases. Source material: PBMCs. CDR3 loop: CASSLRTSGTDTQYF. The CDR3 nucleotides are TGCGCCAGCAGCTTACGGACTAGCGGGACAGATACGCAGTATTTT.